This entry concerns a single T cell receptor (beta chain). Its antigen is unknown. This record belongs to a study of shared clonotypes between healthy human individuals. About the research overall: Researchers drew samples from a couple of women and a few men aged 18 to 49. Overall study findings and caveats: In contrast to clonotypes shared by all four donors, non-shared clonotypes had lower generation probabilities.

About 30,000 T cell genomes (approximately 0.2 ug DNA) went into each sorted-subset replicate. Measured with immunoSEQ multiplex PCR; TCRdb has only the in-frame clones, and not every one. This table holds more than 600,000 clones, under 95% found once. Germline CDR1 reads SGDLS; CDR2 reads YYNGEE. The CDR3 spans 18 residues. V trimming: 6 bases; J trimming: 3 bases; junction bases outside the gene matches: 17. Naive CD8 cells were CD45RO-negative, positively selected for CCR7, excluding terminally differentiated effector memory CD45RA+ cells. The chain employs TRBV9 and TRBJ2-1; TRBD2 aligns across 8 bases. Material for sequencing was naive CD8+ T cells sorted from blood. This TCR derives from a man aged 30 to 39 in good health. This CDR3 reads CASTPLAGFKLGYNEQFF. CDR3 in DNA: TGTGCCAGCACCCCGTTAGCGGGATTCAAGCTCGGCTACAATGAGCAGTTCTTC.